The T cell receptor (beta chain) under discussion was sequenced for a study of blood T cell repertoires in COVID-19. Study in general: The United States, Italy and Spain were the sources of the acute and convalescent COVID-19 samples. PBMCs, B-cell-depleted T cells, or T cells were the source of the cDNA or gDNA that made up the material.

Original handling: Amplification of reference gene primers was used by the study to estimate nucleated cell counts. The table came from immunoSEQ multiplex PCR; TCRdb's copy has only in-frame clones and leaves some out. Clone size and the V and J calls come from that table; the DNA yielded D and trimming. The sample consists of about 120,000 clones, about 86% of them appearing once. Sequencing was done on a sample of peripheral blood. This clonotype originated in a woman aged 50 to 60 with acute or convalescent COVID-19.

In nucleotides, the CDR3 is TGTGCCAGCAGCTTAGGAGGGGTGGACACCGGGGAGCTGTTTTTT. It translates to CASSLGGVDTGELFF. The chain has TRBV13 and TRBJ2-2, with a possible D match to TRBD1 (5 bases). Trimming took 0 bases from V and 3 from J, leaving 8 bases between them. The CDR3 spans 15 residues. Per the germline V gene, CDR1 is PRHDT and CDR2 is FYEKMQ (reference sequence).